Below, one T cell receptor (beta chain) is given with its context. These data belong to a study of blood T cell repertoires in COVID-19. Study-wide context: The samples span acute and convalescent COVID-19 from the United States, Italy and Spain. The analysed material was cDNA or gDNA that came from T cells, B-cell-depleted T cells, or PBMCs.

The data were produced by immunoSEQ multiplex PCR, yet TCRdb's version contains in-frame clones alone and is incomplete. The data contain fewer than 400,000 clones, around nine tenths of them seen just once; the ten biggest clones take up about 3%. Germline V gene lookup returns CDR1 KGHSH and CDR2 LQKENI. V lost 6 bases, J lost 2 bases, and 9 bases lay in between. This CDR3 spans 13 amino acids. This receptor was taken from a human donor in a cohort sampled during active COVID-19. Sample: peripheral blood. The chain employs TRBV18 and TRBJ2-3; the D gene is possibly TRBD2 (5 bases). The CDR3 spells CASSAGATDTQYF. The CDR3 bases are TGTGCCAGCTCGGCGGGCGCCACAGATACGCAGTATTTT.